This T cell receptor beta chain was recovered during a study of long-term antiretroviral therapy in people with HIV. Study overall: The study's earliest collections predate the 2015 immediate-ART recommendation by about a decade.

Germline loops: CDR1 MNHEY, CDR2 SMNVEV (reference sequence). Losses at the gene ends were 5 bases for V and 7 bases for J; bases not matched to a gene: 10. The CDR3 has 15 amino acids. Version v3.0 of the immunoSEQ assay ran at survey level. Sequencing used immunoSEQ multiplex PCR; TCRdb keeps in-frame clones, though not all of them. The sample holds 30,000 or so clones; 78% are singletons and the top ten take around a tenth. Study-wide results and caveats: Sampling of blood ran from 2004 to 2017, and older ART regimens were possibly in use.

Of note for this clone: Antigen: not known.

The chain employs TRBV27 and TRBJ2-4; TRBD1 agrees at 8 bases. The origin of this receptor is a man between 18 and 29 years old with HIV. The sequencing used unsorted PBMCs, collected 1.5 years before starting antiretroviral therapy. The CDR3 coding sequence is TGTGCCAGCAGTCCCATTAACAGGGGGAGGAACATTCAGTACTTC. As protein: CASSPINRGRNIQYF.